At least ten counts were recorded for the clone carrying this TCR beta chain. What it recognizes is unknown. The CDR3 loop spans 15 amino acids. V shed 7 bases, J shed 5 bases, and the junction held 10 bases outside the gene matches. CDR1 and CDR2 from the germline V gene are MNHNS and SASEGT. The data stem from a study of human T cells and chemical hapten exposure. Turning to the study itself: Mostly female, the patients presented with alopecia areata, totalis or universalis.

Broader study findings: Counts of expanded TCRs at PT1 were positively correlated with patch test score.

The study used a library that attached unique molecular identifiers to individual cDNA molecules. TCRdb reprocessed the RACE reads with MiXCR, giving one entry per CDR3 protein. The sample holds roughly 160,000 distinct CDR3 sequences, about 14% seen once. Indicated time point: patch test 1, 2 weeks after DPC sensitization. Regarding treatment: therapeutic diphenylcyclopropenone sensitization with weekly scalp DPC. This chain uses TRBV6-1 with TRBJ1-5, with TRBD1 matching over 8 bases. This specimen consisted of whole blood, obtained in connection with sensitization to the hapten diphenylcyclopropenone (DPC). The source is a woman aged 25 to 39 with alopecia areata. Some clones in this sample may be carry-over from other donors' samples. This CDR3 reads CASTEPGQGYQPQHF. For the CDR3, the DNA is TGTGCCAGCACCGAACCCGGACAGGGCTATCAGCCCCAGCATTTT.